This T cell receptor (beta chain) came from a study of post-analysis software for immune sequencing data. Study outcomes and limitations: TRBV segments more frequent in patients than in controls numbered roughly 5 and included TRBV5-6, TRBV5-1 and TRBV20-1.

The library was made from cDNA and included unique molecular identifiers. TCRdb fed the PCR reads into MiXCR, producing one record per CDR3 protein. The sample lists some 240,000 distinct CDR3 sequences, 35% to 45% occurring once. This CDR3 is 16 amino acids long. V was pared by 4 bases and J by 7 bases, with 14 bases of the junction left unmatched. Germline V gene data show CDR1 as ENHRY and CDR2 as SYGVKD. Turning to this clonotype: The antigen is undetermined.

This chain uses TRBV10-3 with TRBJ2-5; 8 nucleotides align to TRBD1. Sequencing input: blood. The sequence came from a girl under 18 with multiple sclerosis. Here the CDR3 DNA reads TGTGCCATCAGTGTCAAATCCCATACAGGGGGAGGGACCCAGTACTTC. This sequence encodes CAISVKSHTGGGTQYF.